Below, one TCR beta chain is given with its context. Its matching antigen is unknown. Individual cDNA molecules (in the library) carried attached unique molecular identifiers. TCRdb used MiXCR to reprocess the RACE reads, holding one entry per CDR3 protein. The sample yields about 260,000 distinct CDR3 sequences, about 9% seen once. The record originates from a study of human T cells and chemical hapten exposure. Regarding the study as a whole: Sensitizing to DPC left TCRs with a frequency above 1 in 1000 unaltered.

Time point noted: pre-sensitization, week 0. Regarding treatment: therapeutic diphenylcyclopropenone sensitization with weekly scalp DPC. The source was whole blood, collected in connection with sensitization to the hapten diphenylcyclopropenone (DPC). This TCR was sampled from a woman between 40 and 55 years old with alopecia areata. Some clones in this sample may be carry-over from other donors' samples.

The CDR3 nucleotides are TGTGCCAGCGGTCCGGGTGGCGGGGAGCTGTTTTTT. It yields the protein CASGPGGGELFF. The chain is built from TRBV12-3 or TRBV12-4 and TRBJ2-2; D uncertain. The CDR3 runs to 12 residues. V dropped 8 bases and J dropped 7 bases, with 11 bases sitting between them.